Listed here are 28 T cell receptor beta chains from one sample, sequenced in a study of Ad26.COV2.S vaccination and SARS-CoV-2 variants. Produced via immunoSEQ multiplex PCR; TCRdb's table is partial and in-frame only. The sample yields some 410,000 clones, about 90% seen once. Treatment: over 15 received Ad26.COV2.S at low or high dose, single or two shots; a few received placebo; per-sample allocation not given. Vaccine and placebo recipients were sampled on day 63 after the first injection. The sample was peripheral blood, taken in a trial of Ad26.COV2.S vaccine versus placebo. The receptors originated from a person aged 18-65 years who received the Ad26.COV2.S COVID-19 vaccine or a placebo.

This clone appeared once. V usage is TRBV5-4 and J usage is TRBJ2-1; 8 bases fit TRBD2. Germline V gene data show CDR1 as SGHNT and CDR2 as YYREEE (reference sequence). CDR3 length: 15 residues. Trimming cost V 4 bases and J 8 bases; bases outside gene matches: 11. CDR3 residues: CASSIAGGLGDEQFF. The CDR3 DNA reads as TGTGCCAGCAGCATTGCGGGGGGTTTGGGCGATGAGCAGTTCTTC. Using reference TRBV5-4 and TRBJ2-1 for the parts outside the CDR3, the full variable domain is ETGVTQSPTHLIKTRGQQVTLRCSSQSGHNTVSWYQQALGQGPQFIFQYYREEENGRGNFPPRFSGLQFPNYSSELNVNALELDDSALYLCASSIAGGLGDEQFFGPGTRLTVL.

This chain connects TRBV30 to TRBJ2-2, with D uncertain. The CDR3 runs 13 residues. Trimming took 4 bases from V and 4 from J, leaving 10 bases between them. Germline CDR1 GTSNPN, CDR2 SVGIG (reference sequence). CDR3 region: CAWTPRPTGELFF. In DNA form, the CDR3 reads TGTGCCTGGACCCCCAGGCCCACCGGGGAGCTGTTTTTT.

CDR3 nucleotides: TGTGCCAGCAGTCTTTATACCCCGGGGCCGGGCAATCAGCCCCAGCATTTT. Protein: CASSLYTPGPGNQPQHF. The chain couples TRBV27 to TRBJ1-5; a possible D gene is TRBD1 (5 bases). The CDR3 length is 17 residues. The germline V gene encodes CDR1 MNHEY and CDR2 SMNVEV (reference sequence). V was clipped by 5 bases and J by 2 bases, with 19 bases between them.

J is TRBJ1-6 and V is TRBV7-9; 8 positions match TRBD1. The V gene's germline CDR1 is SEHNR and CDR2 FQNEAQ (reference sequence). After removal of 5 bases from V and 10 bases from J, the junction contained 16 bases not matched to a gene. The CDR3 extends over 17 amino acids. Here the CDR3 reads CASSQLFTGGGESPLHF. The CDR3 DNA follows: TGTGCCAGCAGCCAACTCTTTACAGGGGGAGGGGAATCACCCCTCCACTTT.

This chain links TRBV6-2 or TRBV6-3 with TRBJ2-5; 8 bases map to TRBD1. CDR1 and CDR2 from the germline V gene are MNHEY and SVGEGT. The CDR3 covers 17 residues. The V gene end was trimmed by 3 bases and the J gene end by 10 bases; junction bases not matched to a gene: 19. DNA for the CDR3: TGTGCCAGCAGTTATGCCCGTGGACAGGGCATAAAAACGGGCCAGTACTTC. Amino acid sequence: CASSYARGQGIKTGQYF.

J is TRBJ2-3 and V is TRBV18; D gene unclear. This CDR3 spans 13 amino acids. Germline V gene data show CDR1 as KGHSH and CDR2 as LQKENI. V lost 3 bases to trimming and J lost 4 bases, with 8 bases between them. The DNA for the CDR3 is TGTGCCAGCTCACCTTCGGACGCAGATACGCAGTATTTT. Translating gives CASSPSDADTQYF.

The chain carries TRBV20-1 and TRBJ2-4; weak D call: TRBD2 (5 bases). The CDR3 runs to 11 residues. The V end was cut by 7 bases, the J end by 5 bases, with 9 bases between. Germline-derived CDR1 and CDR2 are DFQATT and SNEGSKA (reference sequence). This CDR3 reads CSGGRENIQYF. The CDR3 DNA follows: TGCAGTGGAGGGAGAGAAAACATTCAGTACTTC.

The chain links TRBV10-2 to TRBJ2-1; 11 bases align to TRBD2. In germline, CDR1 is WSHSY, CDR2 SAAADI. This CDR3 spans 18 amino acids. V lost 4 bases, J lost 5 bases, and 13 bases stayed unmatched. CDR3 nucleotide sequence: TGCGCCAGCAGTGGATCCATGGGTAGCGGGGGGGGGAACAATGAGCAGTTCTTC. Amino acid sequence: CASSGSMGSGGGNNEQFF.

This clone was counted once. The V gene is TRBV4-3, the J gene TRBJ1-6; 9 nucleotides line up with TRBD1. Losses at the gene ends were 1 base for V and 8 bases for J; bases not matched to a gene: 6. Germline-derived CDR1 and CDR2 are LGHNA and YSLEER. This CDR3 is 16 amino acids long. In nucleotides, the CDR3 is TGCGCCAGCAGCCAAGGGTCGGGGGACAGGGATTCACCCCTCCACTTT. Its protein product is CASSQGSGDRDSPLHF.

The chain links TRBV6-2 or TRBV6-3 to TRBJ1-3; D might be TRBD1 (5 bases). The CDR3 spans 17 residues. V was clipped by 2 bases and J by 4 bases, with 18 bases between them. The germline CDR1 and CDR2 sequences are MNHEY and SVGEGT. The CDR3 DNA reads TGTGCCAGCAGTTACCGACGGGACCGTCCTTCGGGAAACACCATATATTTT. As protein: CASSYRRDRPSGNTIYF.

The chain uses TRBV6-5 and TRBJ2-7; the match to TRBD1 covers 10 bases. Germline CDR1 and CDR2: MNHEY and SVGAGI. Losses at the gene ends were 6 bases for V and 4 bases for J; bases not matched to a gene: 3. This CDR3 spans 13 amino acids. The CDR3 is CASSRDRGYEQYF. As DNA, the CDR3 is TGTGCCAGCAGCAGGGACAGGGGATACGAGCAGTACTTC.

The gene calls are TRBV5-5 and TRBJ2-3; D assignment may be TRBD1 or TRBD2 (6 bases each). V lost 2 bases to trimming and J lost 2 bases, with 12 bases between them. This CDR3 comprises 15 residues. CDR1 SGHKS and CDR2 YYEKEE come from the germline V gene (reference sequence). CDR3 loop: CASSFIGGTTDTQYF. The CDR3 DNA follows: TGTGCCAGCAGCTTCATCGGGGGCACCACAGATACGCAGTATTTT. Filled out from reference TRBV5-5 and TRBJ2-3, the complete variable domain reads DAGVTQSPTHLIKTRGQQVTLRCSPISGHKSVSWYQQVLGQGPQFIFQYYEKEERGRGNFPDRFSARQFPNYSSELNVNALLLGDSALYLCASSFIGGTTDTQYFGPGTRLTVL.

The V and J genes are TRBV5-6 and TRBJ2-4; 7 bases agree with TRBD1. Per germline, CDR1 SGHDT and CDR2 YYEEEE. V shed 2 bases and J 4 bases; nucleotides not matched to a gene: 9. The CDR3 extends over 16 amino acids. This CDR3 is CASSFIDRENKNIQYF. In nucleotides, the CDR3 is TGTGCCAGCAGCTTCATAGACAGGGAAAATAAAAACATTCAGTACTTC.

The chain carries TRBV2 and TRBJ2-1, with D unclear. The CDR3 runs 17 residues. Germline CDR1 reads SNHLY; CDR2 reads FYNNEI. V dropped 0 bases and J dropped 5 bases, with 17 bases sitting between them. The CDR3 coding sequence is TGTGCCAGCAGTGAAGCGCTGATTTGGCGCAAAAACAATGAGCAGTTCTTC. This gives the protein CASSEALIWRKNNEQFF. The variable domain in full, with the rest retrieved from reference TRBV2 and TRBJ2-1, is EPEVTQTPSHQVTQMGQEVILRCVPISNHLYFYWYRQILGQKVEFLVSFYNNEISEKSEIFDDQFSVERPDGSNFTLKIRSTKLEDSAMYFCASSEALIWRKNNEQFFGPGTRLTVL.

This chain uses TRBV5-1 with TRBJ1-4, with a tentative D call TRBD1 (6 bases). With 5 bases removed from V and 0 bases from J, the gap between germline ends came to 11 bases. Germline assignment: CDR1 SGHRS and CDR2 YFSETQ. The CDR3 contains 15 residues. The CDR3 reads CASSRGAATNEKLFF. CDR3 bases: TGCGCCAGCAGTCGGGGGGCAGCAACTAATGAAAAACTGTTTTTT.

CDR3 residues: CASNSPPTRGLFF. DNA of the CDR3: TGTGCCAGCAACTCCCCCCCGACGCGAGGACTGTTTTTT. The V call is TRBV28, the J call TRBJ1-4, with D unclear. This CDR3 has 13 residues. Germline CDR1 and CDR2: MDHEN and SYDVKM. The V end was cut by 7 bases, the J end by 13 bases, with 19 bases between.

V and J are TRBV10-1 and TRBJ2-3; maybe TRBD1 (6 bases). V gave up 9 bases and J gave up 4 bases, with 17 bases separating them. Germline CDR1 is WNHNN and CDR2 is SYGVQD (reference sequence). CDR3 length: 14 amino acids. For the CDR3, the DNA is TGCGCCAGTAGCCCAGAGGGGGACGCAGATACGCAGTATTTT. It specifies CASSPEGDADTQYF.

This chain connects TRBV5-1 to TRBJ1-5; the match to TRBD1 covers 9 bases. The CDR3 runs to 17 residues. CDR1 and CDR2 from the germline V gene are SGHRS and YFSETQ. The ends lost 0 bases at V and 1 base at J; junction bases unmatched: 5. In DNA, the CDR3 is TGCGCCAGCAGCTTGGTACCCGGGACAGGGAGCAATCAGCCCCAGCATTTT. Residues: CASSLVPGTGSNQPQHF.

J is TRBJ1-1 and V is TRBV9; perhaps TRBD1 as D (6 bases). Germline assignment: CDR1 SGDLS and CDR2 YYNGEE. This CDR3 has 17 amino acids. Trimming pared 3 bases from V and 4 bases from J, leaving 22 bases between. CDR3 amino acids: CASSAGGGPKRITEAFF. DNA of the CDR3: TGTGCCAGCAGCGCGGGTGGGGGGCCCAAAAGGATCACTGAAGCTTTCTTT.

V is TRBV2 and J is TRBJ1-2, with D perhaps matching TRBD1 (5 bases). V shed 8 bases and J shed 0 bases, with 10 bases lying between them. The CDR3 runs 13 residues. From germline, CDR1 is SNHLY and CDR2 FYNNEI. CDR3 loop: CASGAAANYGYTF. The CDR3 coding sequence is TGTGCCAGCGGGGCAGCCGCTAACTATGGCTACACCTTC.

The CDR3 region is CASSLGISRGETQYF. As DNA, the CDR3 is TGTGCCAGCAGCTTAGGGATCTCCCGGGGGGAGACCCAGTACTTC. The J gene is TRBJ2-5, the V gene TRBV7-2; D may be TRBD2 (6 bases). The ends were cut back, 1 base at V and 5 bases at J, with 14 bases in the middle. The CDR3 covers 15 residues. Germline V gene lookup returns CDR1 SGHTA and CDR2 FQGNSA.

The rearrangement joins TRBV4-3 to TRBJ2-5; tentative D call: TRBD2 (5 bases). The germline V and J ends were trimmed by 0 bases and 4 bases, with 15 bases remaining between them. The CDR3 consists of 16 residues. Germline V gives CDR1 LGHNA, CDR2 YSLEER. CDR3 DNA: TGCGCCAGCAGCCAAGATTCGCCTAGCCTGGCAGAGACCCAGTACTTC. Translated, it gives CASSQDSPSLAETQYF.

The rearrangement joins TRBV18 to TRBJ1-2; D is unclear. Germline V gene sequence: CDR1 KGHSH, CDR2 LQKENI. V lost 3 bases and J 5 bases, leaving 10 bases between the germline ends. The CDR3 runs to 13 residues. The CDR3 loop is CASSPVVPYGYTF. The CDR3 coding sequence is TGTGCCAGCTCACCTGTCGTTCCATATGGCTACACCTTC.

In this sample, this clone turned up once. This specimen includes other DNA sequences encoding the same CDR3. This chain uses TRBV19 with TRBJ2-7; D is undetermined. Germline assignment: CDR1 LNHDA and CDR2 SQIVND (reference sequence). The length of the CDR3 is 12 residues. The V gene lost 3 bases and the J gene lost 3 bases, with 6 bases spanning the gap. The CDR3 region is CASSIDGYEQYF. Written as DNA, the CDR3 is TGTGCCAGTAGTATCGACGGCTACGAGCAGTACTTC. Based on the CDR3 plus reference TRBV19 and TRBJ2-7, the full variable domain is DGGITQSPKYLFRKEGQNVTLSCEQNLNHDAMYWYRQDPGQGLRLIYYSQIVNDFQKGDIAEGYSVSREKKESFPLTVTSAQKNPTAFYLCASSIDGYEQYFGPGTRLTVT.

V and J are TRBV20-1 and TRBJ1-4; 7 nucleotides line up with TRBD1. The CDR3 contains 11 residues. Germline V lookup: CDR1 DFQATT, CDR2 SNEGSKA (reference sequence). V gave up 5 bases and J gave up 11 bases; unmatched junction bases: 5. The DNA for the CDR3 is TGCAGTGCTGTCGACAGGGTTAAACTGTTTTTT. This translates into CSAVDRVKLFF.

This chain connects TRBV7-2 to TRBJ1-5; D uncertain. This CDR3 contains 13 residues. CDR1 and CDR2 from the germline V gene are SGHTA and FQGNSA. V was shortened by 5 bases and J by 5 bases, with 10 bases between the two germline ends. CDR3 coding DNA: TGTGCCAGCAGCGATACAGCTTATCAGCCCCAGCATTTT. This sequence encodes CASSDTAYQPQHF.

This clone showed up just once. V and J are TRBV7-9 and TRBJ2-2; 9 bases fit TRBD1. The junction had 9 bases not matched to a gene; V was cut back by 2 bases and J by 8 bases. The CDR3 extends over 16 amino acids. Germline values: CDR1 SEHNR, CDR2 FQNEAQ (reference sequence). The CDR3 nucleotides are TGTGCCAGCAGCTTAATTCCTGGACAGGGGACAGGGGAGCTGTTTTTT. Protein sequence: CASSLIPGQGTGELFF.

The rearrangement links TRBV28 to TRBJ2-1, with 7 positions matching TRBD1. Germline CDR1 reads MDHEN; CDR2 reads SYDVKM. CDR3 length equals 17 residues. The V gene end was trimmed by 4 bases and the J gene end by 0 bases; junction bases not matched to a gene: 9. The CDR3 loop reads CASSSTGTASSYNEQFF. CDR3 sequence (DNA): TGTGCCAGCAGTTCAACCGGGACAGCCTCCTCCTACAATGAGCAGTTCTTC.